This T cell receptor beta chain derives from a study of cytomegalovirus exposure and HLA in healthy donors (dated by TCRdb to about 2017). The study in broad terms: According to an earlier analysis of 587 of the donors, about 180 million T cells yielded 100 million or so unique TCR beta sequences and 276 Gb of sequence data. Approximately 310 gigabases of sequencing data and around 80 million unique TCR sequences made up an early release that covered 500 to 700 HLA-typed donors. Of the roughly 420 genotyped donors, less than 90% were placed in the genetic ancestry cluster associated with self-reported Caucasian donors. The aim of the study was to test whether cataloging public T cell receptors could identify signatures of past pathogen exposure. Using immunosequencing, the study profiled T cell repertoires from about 610 subjects and related those repertoires to cytomegalovirus serostatus. Along with the roughly 670-subject first cohort, a separate validation cohort of over a hundred different subjects was used. High-throughput TCR immunosequencing, statistical association of individual TCRs with disease status, and machine learning were combined to predict cytomegalovirus infection status. A later analysis re-examined previously published TCR beta repertoires from just over 650 donors and added high-resolution HLA genotyping to investigate patterns of TCR occurrence. Rather than using new phenotypic data, the later analysis identified candidate immune exposures from TCR beta sequences and from how often those sequences occurred across donors. An earlier analysis of approximately 630 of the donors applied high-throughput TCR beta sequencing to assess whether each TCR beta V gene segment acted as functional or pseudogenic. Donor age, sex, ethnicity and CMV serostatus were collected together with the repertoire data. A later genetic analysis took genome-wide SNP genotypes for about three fifths of the 666 donors and used that subset as a discovery cohort. All discovery cohort repertoires had been generated on a single sequencing platform. Class I and class II HLA loci were covered by the typing at four-digit resolution. Typing coverage varied by locus: roughly 629-640 donors for A, B, C, DRB1 and DQB1; around 560 for DQA1; some 610 for DPA1; 450 to 480 for DPB1. Because of strong linkage in the cohort, roughly five DR-DQ haplotypes were treated as single units for association and clustering. Among over 350 genotyped donors of the cohort, an average of approximately 250,000 unique TCR beta nucleotide sequences were sequenced per donor, roughly a sixth of them non-productive. Overall study results and their limits: A later analysis found that most CMV-associated TCR beta chains appeared HLA-restricted, with HLA associations seemingly driven largely by CMV exposure. Specific HLA alleles were associated with roughly 16,000 TCR beta sequences at a false discovery rate of 0.05 in a later analysis. A later analysis found that TCR association rates varied across HLA loci, with DRB1 alleles showing the most associated TCRs and HLA-C alleles the fewest. According to a later analysis, parvovirus B19, influenza, CMV and Epstein-Barr virus appeared linked to several top co-occurrence clusters. Compared with equally common non-associated chains, HLA-associated TCR beta chains in a later analysis were more clonally expanded and had lower generation probabilities. The 87-base-pair reads could not distinguish some IMGT-functional V segments, including TRBV6-2 and TRBV6-3, so those segments were excluded. In this cohort, only TCR beta chains were sequenced, and detectable features were limited by the absence of alpha or paired-chain data. Roughly uniform sequencing depth across donors was assumed in presence/absence analyses, although this assumption may not hold. According to a later genetic analysis, donors in an Asian-associated ancestry cluster had fewer N-insertions in productive TCRs than the approximately 700-donor mean. In both the original and validation cohorts, the classifier was reported to diagnose cytomegalovirus status with high specificity and sensitivity. The authors suggested that the approach could potentially be extended to other disease states and immunological phenotypes. A cluster of highly shared sequence variants was judged likely to be a technical artifact of the sequencing pipeline. The only immune exposure information available for the cohort was CMV serostatus. Because HLA typing was missing for some donors at each locus, association tests included only the typed subset. A further reported finding was that TCR beta sequences accurately predicted the HLA-A and HLA-B alleles for most subjects in the first cohort. In the study, 150 to 200 TCR beta chains were listed as associated with cytomegalovirus. Most TCR sequences were seen in very few donors, while some public TCRs were found in many individuals. In vitro tests confirmed that a few of the cytomegalovirus-associated TCR beta chains recognize cytomegalovirus antigens. Strong co-occurrence of HLA alleles, especially DR and DQ, made assigning TCR associations to individual alleles difficult. V-gene and J-gene trimming of TCR beta chains was associated with a missense DCLRE1C variant in a later genetic analysis, and the association was replicated in an independent cohort. About 17 rarely observed V segments, including chromosome 9 orphons, were excluded from the earlier analysis of approximately 600 of the donors because counts were too low. In an earlier analysis of several hundred of the donors, most TCR beta V segments were observed in productive rearrangements about 87% or about 30% of the time, broadly matching IMGT annotations. Linkage disequilibrium might explain the correlated functional status among segregating V segments, but an unknown experimental factor could not be ruled out.

The cohort comprised some 700 healthy bone marrow donors. At the time of sampling, all cohort members were nominally healthy, though unrecorded immune exposures were likely present. The donor tested CMV seropositive, placing the donor among the 289 seropositive members of the cohort. A peripheral blood sample was collected from each donor, and TCR beta sequencing was performed on peripheral blood mononuclear cells. The Qiagen DNeasy Blood Extraction Kit was used to extract genomic DNA from the blood cell samples. The library was made by the immunoSEQ multiplex PCR assay. The multiplex PCR relied on a mix of 60 forward primers for TCR Vbeta segments and 13 reverse primers for TCR Jbeta segments. Amplification of the CDR3 region of rearranged TCR beta genes was performed with a multiplex PCR assay on genomic DNA. On the Illumina HiSeq System, the amplified TCR beta libraries were sequenced as 87-base-pair reads. Per the authors' processing: A later analysis tallied 75 million to 95 million unique TCR beta chains across the roughly 610 repertoires, and about 10 million of those chains were shared by two or more donors. Raw reads were error-corrected and collapsed into unique sequences with a nearest-neighbor algorithm that merged closely related sequences to remove PCR and sequencing errors. CDR3 sequences were aligned to IMGT reference sequences to assign V, D and J gene segments. For a sequence to be retained, at least a six-nucleotide match to both a V gene segment and a J gene segment was required. Rearrangements were classified as productive when the CDR3 lacked stop codons and remained in frame with V and J, and all other rearrangements were classified as non-productive. Following IMGT convention, CDR3 was defined as the stretch from the second conserved V-encoded cysteine to the conserved J-encoded phenylalanine. The earlier analysis of 550 to 650 of the donors excluded any sequence lacking an unambiguous match to a single V gene segment. An earlier analysis of 450 to 650 of the donors called V segments functional above 56.7% productive rearrangements and segregating when the between-donor standard deviation exceeded 5%. A statistical classification framework was built to diagnose cytomegalovirus status from the catalog of TCR beta chain sequences. In a later analysis, TCR nucleotide sequences were compared against IMGT/GENE-DB human TR gene sequences so that V and J genes could be assigned. Using the TCRdist pipeline, a later analysis assigned CDR3 sequences along with most-parsimonious VDJ recombination scenarios. In a later analysis, each TCR beta chain was defined by its CDR3 amino acid sequence together with its V-gene family, and reads lacking a unique V-gene family were excluded. In a later analysis, nearly 600 highly shared, low-generation-probability nucleotide sequences were removed to address suspected cross-contamination and a sequencing artifact. For each public chain, a later analysis derived a clonal expansion index from normalized ranks of inferred template counts within each repertoire. Generation probabilities in a later analysis came from a VDJ recombination model fitted to out-of-frame rearrangements, and those results were checked against IGoR. A later analysis scored TCR-TCR, TCR-HLA and TCR-CMV co-occurrence with hypergeometric tests, applying a repertoire-size bias correction to TCR pairs. To estimate false discovery rates, a later analysis permuted the HLA or CMV assignments 20 times. In a later analysis, co-occurring TCRs were grouped with DBSCAN, and TCRdist sequence similarity was added when clustering was performed within HLA-allele-positive subsets. For co-occurrence clustering, repertoires with fewer than 30,000 or more than 120,000 public chains were excluded, along with roughly five repertoires with anomalous nucleotide sharing. This is the immuneACCESS table as TCRdb keeps it, with only in-frame sequences that have V and J called. A part of the clones is gone; compared with another copy, unresolved V genes explain less than half, and the rest is unexplained. V and J calls and clone size come straight from that table; D and trimming were deduced from the DNA. Per the sample table, the count is 150,000 to 200,000 clones. The ten largest clonotypes hold around 0.8% of the sample.

The junction carries 12 bases between V and J, which are trimmed by 0 bases and 3 bases respectively. The CDR3 spans 16 residues, from the cysteine through the phenylalanine. The retained sequence is limited to the CDR3, 48 bases, with the frame set at the first base. The germline V gene provides CDR1 SGHVS and CDR2 FNYEAQ. In the case of this clone: Its recognized antigen is unknown.

The sample consisted of PBMCs. This TCR came from a woman under 30 in good health and CMV-seropositive. This receptor chain uses TRBV7-6 and TRBJ2-4, and the D gene may be TRBD2, 5 bases matching. The DNA reads TGTGCCAGCAGCTTAGCGATGGAGGTCGGCAAAAACATTCAGTACTTC. Its amino acids are CASSLAMEVGKNIQYF.